The rows below give T cell receptor beta chains drawn from one sample of a study of shared clonotypes between healthy human individuals. Sequencing used immunoSEQ multiplex PCR; TCRdb keeps in-frame clones, though not all of them. The sample lists about 520,000 clones; 78% were seen once. Input material: PBMCs. These receptors originate from a middle-aged woman in good health. Some clones in this sample may be carry-over from other donors' samples. Each CDR3 is given with its conserved first and last residue. The order of the fields is clone size, V gene, J gene, D gene, CDR3 protein, CDR3 DNA. The D gene is left open where the match is weak. Some rows mark clone size as missing; the rest say once, few, many or name a class of expanded clone.

size: few; V: TRBV14; J: TRBJ1-1; D: .; CDR3: CASSRGPEAFF; DNA: TGTGCCAGCAGCCGGGGGCCGGAAGCTTTCTTT
size: .; V: TRBV11-2; J: TRBJ2-3; D: .; CDR3: CASSDSTGHTDTQYF; DNA: TGTGCCAGCAGCGACTCTACAGGGCACACAGATACGCAGTATTTT
size: .; V: TRBV7-7; J: TRBJ2-5; D: .; CDR3: CASSPTPEGTQYF; DNA: TGTGCCAGCAGCCCTACCCCGGAGGGAACCCAGTACTTC
size: .; V: TRBV10-2; J: TRBJ2-2; D: TRBD1; CDR3: CASSEPQGSLRELFF; DNA: TGCGCCAGCAGTGAACCACAGGGGAGCCTACGGGAGCTGTTTTTT
size: .; V: TRBV5-1; J: TRBJ1-2; D: TRBD1; CDR3: CASSLMPGQGYYTF; DNA: TGCGCCAGCAGCTTGATGCCGGGACAGGGGTACTACACCTTC
size: once; V: TRBV5-6; J: TRBJ1-4; D: .; CDR3: CASSPKEEGNEKLFF; DNA: TGTGCCAGCAGCCCTAAGGAGGAGGGTAATGAAAAACTGTTTTTT
size: many; V: TRBV30; J: TRBJ2-3; D: .; CDR3: CAWSSSTDTQYF; DNA: TGTGCCTGGAGTTCTAGCACAGATACGCAGTATTTT
size: .; V: TRBV19; J: TRBJ1-5; D: .; CDR3: CASIPRGGVGFGNQPQHF; DNA: TGTGCCAGTATCCCCAGAGGGGGGGTTGGTTTCGGCAATCAGCCCCAGCATTTT
size: .; V: TRBV28; J: TRBJ2-2; D: .; CDR3: CASKGGAGELFF; DNA: TGTGCCAGCAAAGGTGGGGCCGGGGAGCTGTTTTTT
size: .; V: TRBV6-4; J: TRBJ2-2; D: .; CDR3: CASSRTANTGELFF; DNA: TGTGCCAGCTCCCGGACAGCGAACACCGGGGAGCTGTTTTTT
size: .; V: TRBV27; J: TRBJ1-1; D: TRBD1; CDR3: CASRPTGTNTEAFF; DNA: TGTGCCAGCAGACCGACAGGGACGAACACTGAAGCTTTCTTT
size: .; V: TRBV6-1; J: TRBJ2-7; D: .; CDR3: CASSAAVPYEQYF; DNA: TGTGCCAGCAGTGCAGCAGTACCCTACGAGCAGTACTTC
size: .; V: TRBV4-1; J: TRBJ2-7; D: .; CDR3: CASSQAVRGKSYEQYF; DNA: TGCGCCAGCAGCCAAGCGGTCAGGGGAAAATCCTACGAGCAGTACTTC
size: .; V: TRBV30; J: TRBJ2-7; D: TRBD1; CDR3: CAWSRNRGDEQYF; DNA: TGTGCCTGGAGCCGCAACAGGGGGGACGAGCAGTACTTC
size: .; V: TRBV11-2; J: TRBJ2-1; D: .; CDR3: CASSLDYRNEQFF; DNA: TGTGCCAGCAGCTTAGACTATCGGAATGAGCAGTTCTTC
size: .; V: TRBV7-2; J: TRBJ1-2; D: .; CDR3: CASSSNRDKGNYGYTF; DNA: TGTGCCAGCAGCTCCAACAGGGATAAGGGCAACTATGGCTACACCTTC
size: .; V: TRBV19; J: TRBJ2-2; D: .; CDR3: CASSIQGVLNTGELFF; DNA: TGTGCCAGTAGTATTCAGGGAGTCCTGAACACCGGGGAGCTGTTTTTT
size: .; V: TRBV19; J: TRBJ1-2; D: .; CDR3: CASSPLGDISGYTF; DNA: TGTGCCAGTAGTCCCCTCGGGGACATATCTGGCTACACCTTC
size: .; V: TRBV30; J: TRBJ2-5; D: TRBD2; CDR3: CAWGLAGVETQYF; DNA: TGTGCCTGGGGACTAGCGGGCGTAGAGACCCAGTACTTC
size: once; V: TRBV7-2; J: TRBJ2-3; D: TRBD2; CDR3: CASSSSGRAEDF; DNA: TGTGCCAGCAGCTCTAGCGGGAGGGCCGAGGATTTT
size: .; V: TRBV5-4; J: TRBJ2-7; D: .; CDR3: CASSLGLGAGYEQYF; DNA: TGTGCCAGCAGCTTGGGTTTGGGGGCAGGGTACGAGCAGTACTTC
size: .; V: TRBV27; J: TRBJ2-1; D: TRBD2; CDR3: CASSPAGVTYNEQFF; DNA: TGTGCCAGCAGTCCAGCGGGGGTCACCTACAATGAGCAGTTCTTC
size: .; V: TRBV5-4; J: TRBJ2-7; D: .; CDR3: CASSLARLGGDYEQYF; DNA: TGTGCCAGCAGCTTGGCTCGTTTAGGGGGGGACTACGAGCAGTACTTC
size: .; V: TRBV6-7; J: TRBJ2-1; D: TRBD2; CDR3: CASSSSGRGLAGRPPYNEQFF; DNA: TGTGCCAGCAGTTCATCCGGACGGGGACTAGCGGGCCGACCCCCCTACAATGAGCAGTTCTTC
size: .; V: TRBV13; J: TRBJ2-1; D: .; CDR3: CASSYQYGGGEQFF; DNA: TGTGCCAGCAGCTACCAGTATGGAGGAGGTGAGCAGTTCTTC
size: .; V: TRBV11-2; J: TRBJ2-7; D: .; CDR3: CASRPVSRHEQYF; DNA: TGTGCCAGCAGACCAGTCTCGAGACACGAGCAGTACTTC
size: .; V: TRBV19; J: TRBJ1-3; D: TRBD1; CDR3: CASSTGQGPGNTIYF; DNA: TGTGCCAGTAGTACAGGACAGGGACCTGGAAACACCATATATTTT
size: .; V: TRBV2; J: TRBJ2-1; D: .; CDR3: CATRVYNEQFF; DNA: TGTGCCACACGGGTGTACAATGAGCAGTTCTTC
size: .; V: TRBV2; J: TRBJ2-4; D: TRBD1; CDR3: CASTGTGGTIAKNIQYF; DNA: TGTGCCAGCACCGGGACAGGGGGGACTATAGCCAAAAACATTCAGTACTTC
size: .; V: TRBV29-1; J: TRBJ1-2; D: TRBD1; CDR3: CSLGDSYGYTF; DNA: TGCAGCCTCGGGGACAGCTATGGCTACACCTTC
size: .; V: TRBV6-6; J: TRBJ2-7; D: .; CDR3: CASSFGGRHYEQYF; DNA: TGTGCCAGCAGTTTCGGGGGAAGGCACTACGAGCAGTACTTC
size: .; V: TRBV5-8; J: TRBJ2-3; D: TRBD1; CDR3: CASSLDRGGPSTDTQYF; DNA: TGTGCCAGCAGCTTGGACAGGGGTGGACCTAGCACAGATACGCAGTATTTT
size: .; V: TRBV19; J: TRBJ1-5; D: .; CDR3: CASSDIYSNQPQHF; DNA: TGTGCCAGTAGTGATATTTATAGCAATCAGCCCCAGCATTTT
size: .; V: TRBV15; J: TRBJ2-7; D: TRBD2; CDR3: CATSRLAGRGEQYF; DNA: TGTGCCACCAGCAGACTAGCGGGAAGGGGGGAGCAGTACTTC
size: .; V: TRBV28; J: TRBJ2-7; D: TRBD2; CDR3: CASSFPIMGGRNYEQYF; DNA: TGTGCCAGCAGTTTCCCCATCATGGGCGGGAGGAACTACGAGCAGTACTTC
size: .; V: TRBV11-2; J: TRBJ1-4; D: .; CDR3: CASRLGSGNEKLFF; DNA: TGTGCCAGCAGACTCGGGTCGGGTAATGAAAAACTGTTTTTT
size: .; V: TRBV29-1; J: TRBJ2-7; D: TRBD1; CDR3: CSVEELRTGGHEQYF; DNA: TGCAGCGTTGAAGAACTTAGGACAGGGGGCCACGAGCAGTACTTC
size: .; V: TRBV7-9; J: TRBJ2-7; D: TRBD1; CDR3: CASSLVTGEQYF; DNA: TGTGCCAGCAGCTTAGTGACAGGGGAGCAGTACTTC
size: .; V: TRBV7-3; J: TRBJ2-1; D: TRBD2; CDR3: CASSTRIAGGNEQFF; DNA: TGTGCCAGCAGTACTCGGATAGCGGGAGGAAATGAGCAGTTCTTC
size: .; V: TRBV30; J: TRBJ2-7; D: .; CDR3: CACSKGHNSYEQYF; DNA: TGTGCCTGTTCGAAGGGACACAACTCCTACGAGCAGTACTTC
size: .; V: TRBV5-1; J: TRBJ2-5; D: .; CDR3: CASSSDGVLETQYF; DNA: TGCGCCAGCAGCTCAGACGGGGTGTTGGAGACCCAGTACTTC
size: few; V: TRBV5-6; J: TRBJ1-2; D: .; CDR3: CASSPGRSGYTF; DNA: TGTGCCAGCAGCCCGGGACGTTCAGGCTACACCTTC
size: .; V: TRBV5-1; J: TRBJ2-1; D: TRBD2; CDR3: CASSLPGLASSSYNEQFF; DNA: TGCGCCAGCAGCTTACCGGGACTAGCGTCTAGCTCCTACAATGAGCAGTTCTTC
size: .; V: TRBV5-3; J: TRBJ1-4; D: .; CDR3: CASSLGWNSEKLFF; DNA: TGTGCCAGCTCACTGGGTTGGAATAGTGAAAAACTGTTTTTT
size: .; V: TRBV5-1; J: TRBJ2-1; D: TRBD1; CDR3: CASSLWATGAGPNNEQFF; DNA: TGCGCCAGCAGCTTGTGGGCAACAGGGGCCGGGCCTAACAATGAGCAGTTCTTC
size: .; V: TRBV5-4; J: TRBJ2-5; D: TRBD1; CDR3: CASSANRGGRETQYF; DNA: TGTGCCAGCAGCGCGAACAGGGGTGGTAGAGAGACCCAGTACTTC
size: .; V: TRBV5-4; J: TRBJ2-3; D: TRBD2; CDR3: CASRLTSGRTDTQYF; DNA: TGTGCCAGCAGGTTGACTAGCGGACGCACAGATACGCAGTATTTT
size: .; V: TRBV7-9; J: TRBJ2-6; D: .; CDR3: CASSVRDVNSGANVLTF; DNA: TGTGCCAGCAGCGTCCGGGACGTCAACTCTGGGGCCAACGTCCTGACTTTC
size: .; V: TRBV28; J: TRBJ2-1; D: TRBD2; CDR3: CASSGGTSGSNEQFF; DNA: TGTGCCAGCAGTGGTGGGACTAGCGGGAGCAATGAGCAGTTCTTC
size: .; V: TRBV6-1; J: TRBJ2-7; D: .; CDR3: CASSEGVSRRSEQYF; DNA: TGTGCCAGCAGTGAAGGGGTTAGCCGGAGAAGCGAGCAGTACTTC
size: .; V: TRBV11-2; J: TRBJ1-1; D: .; CDR3: CASSSTGSNTEAFF; DNA: TGTGCCAGCAGCTCAACAGGATCGAACACTGAAGCTTTCTTT
size: .; V: TRBV19; J: TRBJ2-2; D: TRBD2; CDR3: CASSIALAGGPSSRELFF; DNA: TGTGCCAGTAGTATAGCACTAGCGGGAGGGCCCTCTTCCCGGGAGCTGTTTTTT
size: once; V: TRBV27; J: TRBJ2-1; D: TRBD2; CDR3: CASSPRTSAILPGEQFF; DNA: TGTGCCAGCAGTCCGCGGACTAGCGCTATACTTCCCGGTGAGCAGTTCTTC